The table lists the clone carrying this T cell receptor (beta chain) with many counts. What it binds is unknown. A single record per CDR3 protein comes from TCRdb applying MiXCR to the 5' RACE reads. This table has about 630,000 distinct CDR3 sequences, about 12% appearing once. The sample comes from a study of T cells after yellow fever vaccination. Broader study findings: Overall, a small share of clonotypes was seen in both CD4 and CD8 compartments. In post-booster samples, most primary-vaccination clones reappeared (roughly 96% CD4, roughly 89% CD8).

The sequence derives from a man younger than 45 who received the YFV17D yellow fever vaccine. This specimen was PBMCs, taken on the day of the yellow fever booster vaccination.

This chain's CDR3 is CASSPTSGRPEQYF. The CDR3 DNA is TGTGCCAGCAGCCCCACTAGCGGGAGGCCCGAGCAGTACTTC. The chain joins TRBV7-2 to TRBJ2-7; 12 bases agree with TRBD2. The CDR3 has 14 residues. CDR1 is SGHTA and CDR2 is FQGNSA in the germline V gene. With 5 bases clipped from V and 6 bases from J, the junction kept 5 bases outside the gene matches.